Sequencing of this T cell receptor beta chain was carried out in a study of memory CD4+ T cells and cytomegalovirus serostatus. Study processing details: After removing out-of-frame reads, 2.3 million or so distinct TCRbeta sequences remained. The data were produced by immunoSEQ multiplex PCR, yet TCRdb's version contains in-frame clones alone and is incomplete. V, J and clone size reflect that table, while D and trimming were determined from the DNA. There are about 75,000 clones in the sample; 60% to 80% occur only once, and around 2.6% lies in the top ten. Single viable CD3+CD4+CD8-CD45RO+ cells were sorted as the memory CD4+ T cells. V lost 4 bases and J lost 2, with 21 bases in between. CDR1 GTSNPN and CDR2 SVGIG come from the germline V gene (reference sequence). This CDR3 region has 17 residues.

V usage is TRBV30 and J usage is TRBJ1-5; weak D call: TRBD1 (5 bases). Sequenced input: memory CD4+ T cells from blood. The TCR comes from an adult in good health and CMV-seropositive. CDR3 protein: CAWTPGLSRRGNQPQHF. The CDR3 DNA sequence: TGTGCCTGGACCCCGGGACTCTCCCGGCGAGGCAATCAGCCCCAGCATTTT.